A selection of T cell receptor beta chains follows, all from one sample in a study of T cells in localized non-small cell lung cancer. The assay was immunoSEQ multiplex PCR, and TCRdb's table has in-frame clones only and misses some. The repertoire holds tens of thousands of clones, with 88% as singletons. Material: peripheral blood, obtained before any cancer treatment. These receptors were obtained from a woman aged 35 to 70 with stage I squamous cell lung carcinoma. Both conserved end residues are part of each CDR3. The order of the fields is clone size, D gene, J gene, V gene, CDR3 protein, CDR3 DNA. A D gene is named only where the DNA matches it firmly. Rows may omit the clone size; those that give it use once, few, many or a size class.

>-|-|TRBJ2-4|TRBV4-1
CASSQDARGRGIQYF
TGCGCCAGCAGCCAAGACGCCAGGGGTAGGGGAATTCAGTACTTC
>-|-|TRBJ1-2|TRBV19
CASSMVPGGYTF
TGTGCCAGTAGTATGGTCCCAGGTGGCTACACCTTC
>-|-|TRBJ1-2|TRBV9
CASSPRTTNYGYTF
TGTGCCAGCAGCCCTCGGACCACTAACTATGGCTACACCTTC
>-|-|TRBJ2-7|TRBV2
CASSINPGARTTYEQYF
TGTGCCAGCAGTATCAACCCGGGAGCCCGCACGACCTACGAGCAGTACTTC
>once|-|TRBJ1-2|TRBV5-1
CASSLDPTSGYTF
TGCGCCAGCAGCTTAGACCCGACGAGTGGCTACACCTTC
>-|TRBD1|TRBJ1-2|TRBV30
CAWNQGGAGYTF
TGTGCCTGGAACCAGGGGGGAGCGGGCTACACCTTC
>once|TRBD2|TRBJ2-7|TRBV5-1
CASSGRDGSYEQYF
TGCGCCAGCAGCGGGAGGGACGGCTCCTACGAGCAGTACTTC
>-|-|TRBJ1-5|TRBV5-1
CATTMAPGNQPQHF
TGCGCCACTACGATGGCCCCGGGCAATCAGCCCCAGCATTTT
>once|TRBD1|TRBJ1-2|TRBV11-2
CASSTGGEGYGYTF
TGTGCCAGCAGCACAGGGGGCGAGGGCTATGGCTACACCTTC
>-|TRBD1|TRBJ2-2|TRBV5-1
CASSLDPGGAGELFF
TGCGCCAGCAGCTTGGATCCAGGGGGTGCCGGGGAGCTGTTTTTT
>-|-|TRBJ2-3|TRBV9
CASSVVWGLGTDTQYF
TGTGCCAGCAGCGTAGTATGGGGACTTGGCACAGATACGCAGTATTTT
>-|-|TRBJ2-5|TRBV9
CASSTGTSGQETQYF
TGTGCCAGCAGCACCGGGACGTCGGGGCAAGAGACCCAGTACTTC
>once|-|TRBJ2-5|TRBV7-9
CASSRTWGETQYF
TGTGCCAGCAGCCGGACCTGGGGGGAGACCCAGTACTTC
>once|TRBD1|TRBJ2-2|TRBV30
CALNVKNGQGRTGELFF
TGTGCCTTAAATGTTAAAAACGGACAGGGGAGAACCGGGGAGCTGTTTTTT
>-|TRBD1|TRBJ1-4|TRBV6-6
CASRGGQGLGEKLFF
TGTGCCAGCAGGGGAGGACAGGGGTTAGGTGAAAAACTGTTTTTT
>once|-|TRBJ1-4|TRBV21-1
CAIPDRGGEKLFF
TGTGCCATCCCTGACAGGGGGGGTGAAAAACTGTTTTTT
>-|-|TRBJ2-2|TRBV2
CATSPRGTGELFF
TGTGCCACCTCCCCCAGGGGCACCGGGGAGCTGTTTTTT
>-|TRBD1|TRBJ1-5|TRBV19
CASSSIGTGNQPQHF
TGTGCCAGTAGTTCAATTGGGACAGGCAATCAGCCCCAGCATTTT